Following are 26 T cell receptor beta chains from one sample sequenced in a study of liver allograft versus peripheral blood T cells. Study-level background: Transplanted-liver and recipient peripheral blood T cell receptor repertoires were compared.

TCRdb re-analysed the reads in MiXCR, keeping a single row per CDR3 protein. The data hold 15,000 to 20,000 distinct CDR3 sequences, with around a fifth observed a single time. The source of these receptors is a human patient who had a liver transplant. Some T cells may be provided by the graft donor.

This chain uses TRBV20-1 with TRBJ2-2; either TRBD1 or TRBD2 may fit D (5 bases each). The CDR3 is 16 residues long. In germline, CDR1 is DFQATT, CDR2 SNEGSKA (reference sequence). V was shortened by 3 bases and J by 5 bases, with 19 bases between the two germline ends. The CDR3: CSARILGTKKTGELFF. As DNA, the CDR3 is TGCAGTGCTAGGATCCTCGGGACCAAAAAGACCGGGGAGCTGTTTTTT.

This clonotype was seen a handful of times. The chain carries TRBV27 and TRBJ1-1; D might be TRBD1 (5 bases). CDR1 and CDR2 (germline): MNHEY, SMNVEV (reference sequence). Deletions cut 8 bases from V and 4 bases from J, with 17 bases between. CDR3 size: 14 residues. The CDR3 nucleotides are TGTGCCAGCTCCTCACCAGGGAGCCGCACTGAAGCTTTCTTT. Its translation: CASSSPGSRTEAFF.

CDR3 DNA: TGTGCCAGCAGCTTTCGGAGACAGGGGGACTCACCCCTCCACTTT. Residues: CASSFRRQGDSPLHF. J is TRBJ1-6 and V is TRBV5-6, with TRBD1 identical over 9 bases. The length of the CDR3 is 15 residues. CDR1 is SGHDT, CDR2 YYEEEE, per germline. J lost 10 bases, V lost 2 bases, and 7 bases had no gene match.

This clonotype was counted only a few times. V gene TRBV7-2 combines with J gene TRBJ1-3, with D possibly being TRBD1 (5 bases). V was clipped by 5 bases and J by 4 bases, with 18 bases between them. Germline V gene data show CDR1 as SGHTA and CDR2 as FQGNSA. The CDR3 runs to 16 residues. The CDR3 region is CASSITTGDGGNTIYF. Written as DNA, the CDR3 is TGTGCCAGCAGCATCACCACAGGCGATGGCGGAAACACCATATATTTT.

Judged by abundance, this clonotype is medium-sized. This chain joins TRBV6-2 or TRBV6-3 and TRBJ1-2; possible D gene TRBD1, 5 bases. The CDR3 is made up of 14 amino acids. CDR1 is MNHEY and CDR2 is SVGEGT in the germline V gene. V lost 5 bases, J lost 8 bases, and 18 bases lay in between. The CDR3 loop is CASSPEGPGGGYTF. The CDR3, as DNA: TGTGCCAGCAGTCCCGAGGGACCCGGCGGGGGCTACACCTTC.

This clonotype has more than one count but fewer than ten. This rearrangement joins TRBV19 to TRBJ1-4; 7 bases agree with TRBD1. This CDR3 spans 15 amino acids. After removal of 6 bases from V and 4 bases from J, the junction contained 8 bases not matched to a gene. The germline V gene has CDR1 LNHDA and CDR2 SQIVND (reference sequence). The chain's CDR3 is CASSYSGQSNEKLFF. Written as DNA, the CDR3 is TGTGCCAGTAGCTACTCGGGACAGAGTAATGAAAAACTGTTTTTT. Full variable domain (missing parts from reference TRBV19 and TRBJ1-4): DGGITQSPKYLFRKEGQNVTLSCEQNLNHDAMYWYRQDPGQGLRLIYYSQIVNDFQKGDIAEGYSVSREKKESFPLTVTSAQKNPTAFYLCASSYSGQSNEKLFFGSGTQLSVL.

This clonotype was observed a few times. This chain connects TRBV5-6 to TRBJ2-2; either TRBD1 or TRBD2 may supply D (5 bases each). The CDR3 length is 16 residues. CDR1 and CDR2 from the germline V gene are SGHDT and YYEEEE. The germline V and J ends were trimmed by 0 bases and 4 bases, with 13 bases remaining between them. CDR3 DNA: TGTGCCAGCAGCTTGGGCCTCAGGGCGGGCACCGGGGAGCTGTTTTTT. This sequence encodes CASSLGLRAGTGELFF.

Worth noting for this clonotype: One end of the junction is discordant with germline, which a read error may explain. V is TRBV6-5 and J is TRBJ2-1, with 10 bases aligning to TRBD1. The CDR3 contains 14 residues. Germline V gene data show CDR1 as MNHEY and CDR2 as SVGAGI. This CDR3 is CASSLLGQGKEKGF. The CDR3 nucleotides read TGTGCCAGCAGTCTACTGGGACAGGGGAAGGAGAAGGGCTTC.

V gene TRBV19 combines with J gene TRBJ2-3, with 7 bases fitting TRBD1. The CDR3 has 16 residues. Germline V lookup: CDR1 LNHDA, CDR2 SQIVND (reference sequence). The V and J ends lost 10 bases and 0 bases, in that order; junction bases with no gene match: 13. CDR3 DNA sequence: TGTGCCACCACTGCACAGGGGAGCCTTAGCACAGATACGCAGTATTTT. It translates to CATTAQGSLSTDTQYF.

This clonotype came up a few times. The rearrangement uses TRBV28 and TRBJ1-5; no reliable D call. The germline V gene has CDR1 MDHEN and CDR2 SYDVKM. The V and J ends lost 1 base and 3 bases respectively, with 4 bases between them. The CDR3 is 13 amino acids. The CDR3 region has the DNA TGTGCCAGCAGTTTATACCTCAATCAGCCCCAGCATTTT. Translation gives CASSLYLNQPQHF.

Relative to its sample, this clonotype is medium-sized. This sequence joins TRBV10-3 and TRBJ1-2; D gene unclear. The CDR3 covers 15 residues. With 2 bases removed from V and 0 bases from J, the gap between germline ends came to 10 bases. The germline gives CDR1 ENHRY, CDR2 SYGVKD. CDR3 sequence (DNA): TGTGCCATCAGTGAGATTTCAGGCCCTAACTATGGCTACACCTTC. It specifies CAISEISGPNYGYTF.

There are a few counts of this clonotype. The chain employs TRBV20-1 and TRBJ1-3, with 7 positions matching TRBD1. The V and J ends lost 1 base and 0 bases, in that order; junction bases with no gene match: 6. This CDR3 is built from 16 residues. Germline assignment: CDR1 DFQATT and CDR2 SNEGSKA (reference sequence). The CDR3 DNA reads as TGCAGTGCTAGAGCGACAGGGACCAACTCTGGAAACACCATATATTTT. Its translation: CSARATGTNSGNTIYF.

J is TRBJ2-2 and V is TRBV19; TRBD2 aligns across 12 bases. Germline loops: CDR1 LNHDA, CDR2 SQIVND (reference sequence). CDR3 size: 17 residues. J was trimmed by 6 bases and V by 7 bases; bases with no gene match: 12. The CDR3 loop is CASTEKASGRAAGELFF. The CDR3 DNA reads TGTGCCAGTACCGAGAAGGCTAGCGGGAGGGCCGCCGGGGAGCTGTTTTTT.

There are a few counts of this clonotype. The rearrangement joins TRBV6-1 to TRBJ1-5, with TRBD1 as a possible D gene (5 bases). The germline V gene encodes CDR1 MNHNS and CDR2 SASEGT. The CDR3 totals 13 residues. V was cut by 6 bases and J by 3 bases, with 9 bases left in between. CDR3 sequence reads: CASRGRDNQPQHF. DNA of the CDR3: TGTGCCAGCAGGGGACGGGACAATCAGCCCCAGCATTTT.

This clonotype has more than one count but fewer than ten. The rearrangement joins TRBV7-9 to TRBJ2-7; a weak D match, TRBD2 (5 bases). CDR1 and CDR2 from the germline V gene are SEHNR and FQNEAQ (reference sequence). The CDR3 consists of 14 residues. Trimming removed 3 bases from V and 5 bases from J, with 14 bases in between. CDR3 nucleotides: TGTGCCAGCAGCTTGCGGACTGGCATCAACGAGCAGTACTTC. Amino acid sequence: CASSLRTGINEQYF.

This clonotype qualifies as medium-sized. The chain links TRBV18 to TRBJ1-1; 9 bases are shared with TRBD1. V gave up 5 bases and J gave up 7 bases; unmatched junction bases: 8. The CDR3 has 14 amino acids. The germline V gene encodes CDR1 KGHSH and CDR2 LQKENI. CDR3 coding DNA: TGTGCCAGCTCAATCTGGACAGGGGAGAATGAAGCTTTCTTT. Translating gives CASSIWTGENEAFF.

This clonotype occurred many times. The CDR3 region is CASSYDRSYNSPLHF. CDR3 nucleotides: TGTGCCAGCAGTTATGATCGCTCCTATAATTCACCCCTCCACTTT. The chain is built from TRBV6-6 and TRBJ1-6; D gene uncertain. Germline CDR1 reads MNHNY; CDR2 reads SVGAGI (reference sequence). V lost 3 bases, J lost 0 bases, and 6 bases lay in between. This CDR3 spans 15 amino acids.

The CDR3 protein is CAWGRGIDGELFF. In DNA form, the CDR3 reads TGTGCCTGGGGCAGGGGGATTGACGGGGAGCTGTTTTTT. V usage is TRBV30 and J usage is TRBJ2-2, with 7 bases that match TRBD1. Germline CDR1 reads GTSNPN; CDR2 reads SVGIG (reference sequence). The CDR3 is 13 amino acids. Trimming cost V 5 bases and J 7 bases; bases outside gene matches: 7. The full variable domain, completed using reference TRBV30 and TRBJ2-2, is SQTIHQWPATLVQPVGSPLSLECTVEGTSNPNLYWYRQAAGRGLQLLFYSVGIGQISSEVPQNLSASRPQDRQFILSSKKLLLSDSGFYLCAWGRGIDGELFFGEGSRLTVL.

The V and J genes are TRBV20-1 and TRBJ1-5; D is perhaps TRBD1 (5 bases). This CDR3 has 14 residues. With 4 bases removed from V and 1 base from J, the gap between germline ends came to 11 bases. The germline V gene has CDR1 DFQATT and CDR2 SNEGSKA (reference sequence). The CDR3 spells CSAKQGVSNQPQHF. CDR3 sequence (DNA): TGCAGTGCTAAACAAGGGGTGAGCAATCAGCCCCAGCATTTT.

This clonotype has more than one count but fewer than ten. The germline gene is not matched at one end of the junction; a read error may be the cause. The V and J genes are TRBV20-1 and TRBJ1-2; D gene unclear. Germline V gene data show CDR1 as DFQATT and CDR2 as SNEGSKA (reference sequence). The CDR3 sequence is 12 residues long. The chain's CDR3 is CSPRYSPYGYTF. CDR3 nucleotide sequence: TGCAGTCCTAGATACAGCCCCTATGGCTACACCTTC.

This chain uses TRBV28 with TRBJ1-5, with 8 bases lining up with TRBD1. The CDR3 is 16 residues long. V lost 5 bases, J lost 3 bases, and 9 bases stayed unmatched. CDR1 is MDHEN and CDR2 is SYDVKM in the germline V gene. Written as DNA, the CDR3 is TGTGCCAGCAGTCTCCCAGGACAGGGCATCAATCAGCCCCAGCATTTT. Translated, it gives CASSLPGQGINQPQHF.

This clonotype was recorded a few times. The V call is TRBV7-2, the J call TRBJ1-6; D is ambiguous. Trimming removed 5 bases from V and 0 bases from J, with 8 bases in between. Germline V gives CDR1 SGHTA, CDR2 FQGNSA. The CDR3 is 15 amino acids. The chain's CDR3 is CASSRTSSYNSPLHF. CDR3 DNA: TGTGCCAGCAGCCGTACAAGCTCCTATAATTCACCCCTCCACTTT.

This clonotype was counted only a few times. The rearrangement joins TRBV6-6 to TRBJ2-7, with D perhaps TRBD1 or TRBD2 (5 bases each). Germline V gives CDR1 MNHNY, CDR2 SVGAGI (reference sequence). Between the trimmed V and J ends, which lost 7 bases and 0 bases, there was a span of 19 bases. The CDR3 consists of 16 residues. CDR3 loop: CASTQEGERSSYEQYF. CDR3 bases: TGTGCCAGCACCCAAGAAGGGGAGCGTAGCTCCTACGAGCAGTACTTC.

The V and J genes are TRBV9 and TRBJ1-6; 7 bases agree with TRBD1. V dropped 3 bases and J dropped 6; count of bases not matched to a gene: 12. This CDR3 spans 17 amino acids. Germline values: CDR1 SGDLS, CDR2 YYNGEE. The CDR3 loop reads CASSGGTALGSNSPLHF. The CDR3 DNA follows: TGTGCCAGCAGCGGAGGGACAGCCCTGGGGAGTAATTCACCCCTCCACTTT.

This clonotype is judged large. The chain employs TRBV7-2 and TRBJ2-5, with 14 bases lining up with TRBD2. Per germline, CDR1 SGHTA and CDR2 FQGNSA. Trimming took 4 bases from V and 4 from J; bases not matched to a gene: 5. The CDR3 loop spans 16 amino acids. CDR3 loop: CASSSRLAGGTETQYF. The CDR3 region has the DNA TGTGCCAGCAGCTCCCGACTAGCGGGAGGGACAGAGACCCAGTACTTC. The full variable domain, with the rest looked up from reference TRBV7-2 and TRBJ2-5, is GAGVSQSPSNKVTEKGKDVELRCDPISGHTALYWYRQSLGQGLEFLIYFQGNSAPDKSGLPSDRFSAERTGGSVSTLTIQRTQQEDSAVYLCASSSRLAGGTETQYFGPGTRLLVL.

By sample fraction, this clonotype is medium-sized (0.01 to 0.1%). The V call is TRBV19, the J call TRBJ2-2; 7 bases are a match to TRBD2. The CDR3 spans 15 residues. Losses at the gene ends were 6 bases for V and 7 bases for J; bases not matched to a gene: 11. Per germline, CDR1 LNHDA and CDR2 SQIVND (reference sequence). CDR3 DNA: TGTGCCAGTAGGACTGGGACTGGGAGGGTCGGGGAGCTGTTTTTT. Amino acid sequence: CASRTGTGRVGELFF.